The 5 T cell receptor beta chains below all came from one sample that was sequenced in a study of monozygotic twins with inflammatory bowel disease. TCRdb reprocessed the 5' RACE reads and keeps a single row for each CDR3 protein, giving no DNA. This sample's table has around 450,000 distinct CDR3 sequences. Sequenced material: blood. The receptors shown here come from a human donor with ulcerative colitis or Crohn's disease, or a healthy co-twin of an affected twin (not recorded which).

The V gene is TRBV24-1, the J gene TRBJ1-2; with no DNA, the TCRdb D assignment of TRBD1 cannot be verified. Germline V gene lookup returns CDR1 KGHDR and CDR2 SFDVKD. The CDR3 length is 13 residues. The CDR3 sequence is CATSDLKGYGYTF.

The V call is TRBV6-5, the J call TRBJ1-5; TCRdb's D call of TRBD1 is untestable without DNA. The CDR3 is 15 residues long. The germline V gene has CDR1 MNHEY and CDR2 SVGAGI. The chain's CDR3 is CASSSTGAPRQPQHF.

The rearrangement uses TRBV6-1 and TRBJ2-1. The V gene's germline CDR1 is MNHNS and CDR2 SASEGT. This CDR3 contains 12 residues. The chain's CDR3 is CASSEFYNEQFF.

The chain recombines TRBV7-6 with TRBJ1-2; TCRdb's assignment of TRBD1 cannot be checked, as there is no DNA. Germline V gives CDR1 SGHVS, CDR2 FNYEAQ. The CDR3 has 16 amino acids. Here the CDR3 reads CASSLEVGGAVNGYTF.

This chain connects TRBV4-3 to TRBJ2-7; TCRdb names TRBD2, which stays unverified in the absence of DNA. Germline values: CDR1 LGHNA, CDR2 YSLEER. This CDR3 region has 14 residues. CDR3 region: CASSQHAGSYEQYF.